The rows below give T cell receptor beta chains drawn from one sample of a study of T cells in Graves' hyperthyroidism and ophthalmopathy. TCRdb reprocessed the multiplex PCR reads with MiXCR, giving one entry per CDR3 protein. The data hold about 560,000 distinct CDR3 sequences, with 15% to 20% observed a single time. Sequencing input: blood. These receptors were taken from a young woman with Graves' hyperthyroidism. The CDR3 runs from the conserved cysteine through the conserved F or W. D genes are given only for firm matches. A row's size may be missing; if present it is once, few, many or a size class.

V,size,D,J,DNA,CDR3
TRBV11-2,many,TRBD1,TRBJ2-5,TGTGCCAGCAGCAAAGGACAGGGGGACCAAGAGACCCAGTACTTC,CASSKGQGDQETQYF
TRBV7-2,.,TRBD1,TRBJ2-5,TGTGCCAGCAGCTTGGGAACCGGGACAGGGTACCAAGAGACCCAGTACTTC,CASSLGTGTGYQETQYF
TRBV18,many,.,TRBJ1-5,TGTGCCAGCTCACCACGGCACAATCAGCCCCAGCATTTT,CASSPRHNQPQHF
TRBV5-5,few,TRBD2,TRBJ2-5,TGTGCCAGCAGCTTGTCAACTAGCGGGAGGGCCGGTGAGACCCAGTACTTC,CASSLSTSGRAGETQYF
TRBV3-1,few,.,TRBJ2-1,TGTGCCAGCAGCCAAGATGGATTGGGTGGGAGCTCCTACAATGAGCAGTTCTTC,CASSQDGLGGSSYNEQFF
TRBV12-3/TRBV12-4,.,TRBD1,TRBJ2-7,TGTGCCAGCAGTTTTGGACAGGGAGGCGGTGGAGACGAGCAGTACTTC,CASSFGQGGGGDEQYF
TRBV5-6,few,TRBD1,TRBJ1-6,TGTGCCAGCAGCTTTGGGACAGGTCCTCAGTCACCCCTCCACTTT,CASSFGTGPQSPLHF
TRBV29-1,many,.,TRBJ1-1,TGCAGCGTTGATTTGGGGGGCGCCCGGACTGAAGCTTTCTTT,CSVDLGGARTEAFF
TRBV28,many,.,TRBJ2-1,TGTGCCAGCAGTTTAGATCTCGGGTTGCTAGCATACAATGAGCAGTTCTTC,CASSLDLGLLAYNEQFF
TRBV24-1,.,.,TRBJ2-3,TGTGCCACCAGTGATTTGAGGTCCTCAGGGGATACGCAGTATTTT,CATSDLRSSGDTQYF
TRBV14,few,.,TRBJ1-6,TGTGCCAGCAGCCAACGACAGAATTCACCCCTCCACTTT,CASSQRQNSPLHF
TRBV6-1,few,.,TRBJ2-4,TGTGCCAGCAGGAGCTCCTATACAGGAAACATTCAGTACTTC,CASRSSYTGNIQYF
TRBV25-1,few,TRBD2,TRBJ2-7,TGTGCCAGCGGTGCGTCCCTGGGAGCGGGAGGGCCCCACGAGCAGTACTTC,CASGASLGAGGPHEQYF
TRBV24-1,.,.,TRBJ1-4,TGTGCCACCAGTGCGGATGCAACTAATGAAAAACTGTTTTTT,CATSADATNEKLFF
TRBV5-1,many,TRBD1,TRBJ1-1,TGCGCCAGCAGCTTGGCTCAGACGCAGTCAGGGGGATCCACTGAAGCTTTCTTT,CASSLAQTQSGGSTEAFF
TRBV30,many,TRBD2,TRBJ2-5,TGTGCCTGGAGTCCTAGCGGAGAGGGGCAAGAGACCCAGTACTTC,CAWSPSGEGQETQYF
TRBV2,many,TRBD1,TRBJ2-7,TGTGCCAGCACTGTGGGACAGCCCTACGAGCAGTACTTC,CASTVGQPYEQYF
TRBV20-1,many,.,TRBJ1-2,TGCAGTGCTAGACCCGGGACCTGGATCAGCTATGGCTACACCTTC,CSARPGTWISYGYTF
TRBV20-1,.,.,TRBJ1-2,TGCAGTGCTAGACATGGGGGCTATGGCTACACCTTC,CSARHGGYGYTF
TRBV9,few,.,TRBJ2-7,TGTGCCAGCAGCGAGACGGATTGGGACGAGCAGTACTTC,CASSETDWDEQYF
TRBV7-9,few,.,TRBJ1-4,TGTGCCAGCAGCTTGGTGCGGGCAGTAAGGTCGAATGAAAAACTGTTTTTT,CASSLVRAVRSNEKLFF
TRBV11-2,many,.,TRBJ2-5,TGTGCCAGCAGCTTACGGGGGGACATTTGGGAGACCCAGTACTTC,CASSLRGDIWETQYF
TRBV6-1,.,TRBD1,TRBJ2-2,TGTGCCAGCAGTGAGACCTCGGGACAGGCCACCGGGGAGCTGTTTTTT,CASSETSGQATGELFF
TRBV5-5,many,TRBD1,TRBJ1-1,TGTGCCAGCAGTAAAGGACAGGGGGCGGGTACTGAAGCTTTCTTT,CASSKGQGAGTEAFF
TRBV4-3,.,.,TRBJ2-5,TGCGCCAGCAGCCAAGTTAATTCCAGGTTGGGCCAAGAGACCCAGTACTTC,CASSQVNSRLGQETQYF
TRBV12-3/TRBV12-4,many,.,TRBJ1-2,TGTGCCAGCAGTTTAAGGGCAGAAGCCGGCTACACCTTC,CASSLRAEAGYTF
TRBV12-5,few,.,TRBJ1-6,TGTGCTAGTGGTTTGGGAGGGGGGGGCCGTCATTCACCCCTCCACTTT,CASGLGGGGRHSPLHF
TRBV12-3/TRBV12-4,.,.,TRBJ2-5,TGTGCCAGCAGTTCCGTGCCCCTTGGAGCGTCCAGGGGCAAGACCCAGTACTTC,CASSSVPLGASRGKTQYF
TRBV20-1,few,.,TRBJ2-7,TGCAGTGCTACACCGGGCCCAGCTCGCAGCAGGCAGTACTTC,CSATPGPARSRQYF
TRBV5-1,.,.,TRBJ2-5,TGCGCCAGCAGCCCCTCTTCCGGCGAGACCCAGTACTTC,CASSPSSGETQYF
TRBV7-9,many,.,TRBJ2-1,TGTGCCAGCAGCTTAGGGAATCGGGGGAGTAATGAGCAGTTCTTC,CASSLGNRGSNEQFF
TRBV4-2,once,TRBD1,TRBJ2-2,TGTGCCAGCAGCCGGAGGACAGGTCTCGGGGAGCTGTTTTTT,CASSRRTGLGELFF
TRBV7-9,few,.,TRBJ2-7,TGTGCCAGCAGCTTAAGGGGGGGGAACGAGCAGTACTTC,CASSLRGGNEQYF
TRBV3-1,many,.,TRBJ2-1,TGTGCCAGCAGCCTCGAGTTACAGGGCAGCTCCTACAATGAGCAGTTCTTC,CASSLELQGSSYNEQFF
TRBV4-1,.,.,TRBJ2-7,TGCGCCAGCAGCCACGGGACGGGGGTCCGTTTTGTCTACGAGCAGTACTTC,CASSHGTGVRFVYEQYF
TRBV24-1,many,.,TRBJ2-5,TGTGCCACCAGTGACCCCGTCGGAAGGGGGTTAGAGACCCAGTACTTC,CATSDPVGRGLETQYF
TRBV13,.,.,TRBJ1-2,TGTGCCAGCAGCTTAGTCACCGTGACAGATGGCTACACCTTC,CASSLVTVTDGYTF
TRBV6-2/TRBV6-3,.,.,TRBJ2-4,TGTGCCAGCAGTTACCCAGGAGTAGGAAACATTCAGTACTTC,CASSYPGVGNIQYF
TRBV20-1,few,TRBD1,TRBJ2-7,TGCAGTGCTAGACGGACAGGGGGCGGTGAGCAGTACTTC,CSARRTGGGEQYF
TRBV4-3,.,.,TRBJ2-7,TGCGCCAGCAGCCAAGATTCGGACAGATTCTCCTACGAGCAGTACTTC,CASSQDSDRFSYEQYF
TRBV20-1,many,.,TRBJ2-6,TGCAGTGCTAGAGAAGGATCTGGGGCCAACGTCCTGACTTTC,CSAREGSGANVLTF
TRBV3-1,many,.,TRBJ1-1,TGTGCCAGCAGCCAGTACGTTTCGACTGAAGCTTTCTTT,CASSQYVSTEAFF
TRBV19,few,TRBD1,TRBJ1-2,TGTGCCACCCACCCGGAGCCGGGACAGGGGTTATTCTATGGCTACACCTTC,CATHPEPGQGLFYGYTF
TRBV4-3,.,.,TRBJ1-4,TGCGCCAGCAGCCAAGATGCGGGTAGAAATGCTAATGAAAAACTGTTTTTT,CASSQDAGRNANEKLFF
TRBV10-3,.,TRBD2,TRBJ2-2,TGTGCCATCAGTGAGGCAGCGGGACCCACCGGGGAGCTGTTTTTT,CAISEAAGPTGELFF
TRBV19,.,.,TRBJ1-1,TGTGCCAGTAGTTCCTTGGGGACTGAAGCTTTCTTT,CASSSLGTEAFF
TRBV4-2,.,.,TRBJ1-3,TGTGCCAGCAGCCAAGTTTCCAGTCTAGGAAACACCATATATTTT,CASSQVSSLGNTIYF
TRBV28,.,TRBD2,TRBJ2-1,TGTGTCAGCAGTTTAGGTCCAGCGGGAGATGAGCAGTTCTTC,CVSSLGPAGDEQFF
TRBV6-1,few,.,TRBJ2-7,TGTGCCAGCCGAGAGGCAGGCTCGCCCTCAGGGCAGTACTTC,CASREAGSPSGQYF
TRBV12-3/TRBV12-4,many,.,TRBJ2-5,TGTGCCAGCAGCTCGGAAACGAAAGAGACCCAGTACTTC,CASSSETKETQYF
TRBV28,.,.,TRBJ2-7,TGTGCCAGCTCTACTAGCGGGACAGGGGGGTCCTACGAGCAGTACTTC,CASSTSGTGGSYEQYF
TRBV20-1,few,.,TRBJ1-4,TGCAGTGCTAGCCCGGGGACTGATGAAAAACTGTTTTTT,CSASPGTDEKLFF
TRBV20-1,.,TRBD2,TRBJ2-1,TGCAGTGCTAGTACGGCCCTCCCGGCGGGGGGCCACAATGAGCAGTTCTTC,CSASTALPAGGHNEQFF
TRBV11-2,many,.,TRBJ1-2,TGTGCCAGCAGTTCCCCGGCAGGGATAGGATATGGCTACACCTTC,CASSSPAGIGYGYTF
TRBV18,.,TRBD2,TRBJ2-3,TGTGCCAGCTCACCCCGGGCGGGAGGGCCGGGTACGCAGTATTTT,CASSPRAGGPGTQYF